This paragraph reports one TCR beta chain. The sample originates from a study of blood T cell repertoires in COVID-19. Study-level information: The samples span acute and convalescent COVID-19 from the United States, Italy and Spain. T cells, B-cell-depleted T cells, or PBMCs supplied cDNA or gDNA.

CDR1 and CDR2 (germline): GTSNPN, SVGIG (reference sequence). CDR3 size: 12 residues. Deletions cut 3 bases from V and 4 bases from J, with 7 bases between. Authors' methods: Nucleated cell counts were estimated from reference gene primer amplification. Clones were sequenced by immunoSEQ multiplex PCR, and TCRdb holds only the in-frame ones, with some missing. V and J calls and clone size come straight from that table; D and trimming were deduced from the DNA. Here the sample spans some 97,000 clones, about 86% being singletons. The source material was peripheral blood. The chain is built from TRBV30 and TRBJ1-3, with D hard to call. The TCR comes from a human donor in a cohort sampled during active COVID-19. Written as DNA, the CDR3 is TGTGCCTGGAGACAGACAGGAAACACCATATATTTT. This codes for CAWRQTGNTIYF.